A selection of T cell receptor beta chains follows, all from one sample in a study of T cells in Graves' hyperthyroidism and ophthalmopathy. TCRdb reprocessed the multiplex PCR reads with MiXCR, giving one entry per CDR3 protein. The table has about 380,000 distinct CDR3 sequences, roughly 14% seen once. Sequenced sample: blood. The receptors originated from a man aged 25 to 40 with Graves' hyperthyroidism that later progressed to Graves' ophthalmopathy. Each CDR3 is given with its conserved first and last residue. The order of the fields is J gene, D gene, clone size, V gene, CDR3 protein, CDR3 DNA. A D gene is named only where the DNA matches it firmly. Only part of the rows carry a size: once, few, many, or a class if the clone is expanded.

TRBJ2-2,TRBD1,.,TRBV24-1,CATSAMTGKGTGELFF,TGTGCCACCAGTGCCATGACAGGGAAGGGCACCGGGGAGCTGTTTTTT
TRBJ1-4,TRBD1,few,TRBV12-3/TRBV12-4,CASSSGTVLKLFF,TGTGCCAGCAGTTCTGGGACAGTCCTAAAACTGTTTTTT
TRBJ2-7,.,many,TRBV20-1,CSASRDPYEQYF,TGCAGTGCTTCCCGGGACCCTTACGAGCAGTACTTC
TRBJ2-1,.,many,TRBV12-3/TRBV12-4,CASSFGIHEQFF,TGTGCCAGCAGTTTTGGAATCCATGAGCAGTTCTTC
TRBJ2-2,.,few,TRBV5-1,CASSYDRNTGELFF,TGCGCCAGCAGCTACGACAGGAACACCGGGGAGCTGTTTTTT
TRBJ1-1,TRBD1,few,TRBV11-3,CASSQRQGPTEAFF,TGTGCCAGCAGCCAGCGACAGGGTCCCACTGAAGCTTTCTTT
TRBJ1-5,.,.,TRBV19,CASSPDSNDQPQHF,TGTGCCAGTAGCCCCGACAGTAATGATCAGCCCCAGCATTTT
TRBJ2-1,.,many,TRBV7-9,CASSLVGISGNEQFF,TGTGCCAGCAGCTTAGTGGGAATTAGCGGCAATGAGCAGTTCTTC
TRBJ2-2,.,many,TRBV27,CASSPGPIGGELFF,TGTGCCAGCAGCCCGGGACCCATCGGCGGGGAGCTGTTTTTT
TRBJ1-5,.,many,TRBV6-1,CASEGPTFLGQHF,TGTGCCTCCGAGGGACCGACTTTTTTGGGGCAGCATTTT
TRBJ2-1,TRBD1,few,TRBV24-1,CATSGGGQGANNEQFF,TGTGCCACCAGTGGGGGGGGACAGGGGGCGAACAATGAGCAGTTCTTC
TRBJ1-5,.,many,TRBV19,CASSIEGYSNQPQHF,TGTGCCAGTAGTATAGAGGGGTATAGCAATCAGCCCCAGCATTTT
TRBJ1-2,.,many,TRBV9,CASSLRDTNYGYTF,TGTGCCAGCAGCCTCAGGGACACCAACTATGGCTACACCTTC
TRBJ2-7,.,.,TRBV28,CASSPLQAGSYEQYF,TGTGCCAGCAGCCCCTTGCAGGCCGGAAGCTACGAGCAGTACTTC
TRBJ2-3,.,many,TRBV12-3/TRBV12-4,CASSGHTTWPSTDTQYF,TGTGCCAGCAGTGGCCATACGACGTGGCCTAGCACAGATACGCAGTATTTT
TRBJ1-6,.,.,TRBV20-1,CSARFGAYNSPLHF,TGCAGTGCTAGATTTGGGGCCTATAATTCACCCCTCCACTTT
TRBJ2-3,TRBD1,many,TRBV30,CAWGQGWDTQYF,TGTGCCTGGGGACAGGGATGGGATACGCAGTATTTT
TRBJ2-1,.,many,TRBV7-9,CASSMTGYNEQFF,TGTGCCAGCAGCATGACAGGCTACAATGAGCAGTTCTTC
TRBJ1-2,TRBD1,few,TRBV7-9,CASSLVTGGNGYTF,TGTGCCAGCAGCTTGGTGACAGGGGGCAATGGCTACACCTTC
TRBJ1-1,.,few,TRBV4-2,CASSQEDITYPLLSDTEAFF,TGTGCCAGCAGCCAAGAAGACATTACTTACCCCCTCTTGTCCGACACTGAAGCTTTCTTT
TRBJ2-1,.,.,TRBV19,CASSIGGQYNEQFF,TGTGCCAGTAGTATAGGTGGACAGTACAATGAGCAGTTCTTC
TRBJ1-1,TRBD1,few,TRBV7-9,CASSETGGRSNTEAFF,TGTGCCAGCAGCGAAACAGGGGGAAGGTCCAACACTGAAGCTTTCTTT
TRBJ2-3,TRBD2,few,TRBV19,CASSPVLAGSTDTQYF,TGTGCCAGTAGTCCAGTACTAGCGGGGAGCACAGATACGCAGTATTTT
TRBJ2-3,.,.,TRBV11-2,CASSTRSPLGGGTQYF,TGTGCCAGCAGTACCAGATCCCCACTCGGGGGTGGTACGCAGTATTTT
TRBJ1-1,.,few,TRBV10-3,CAISAGLNTEAFF,TGTGCCATCAGTGCGGGGCTGAACACTGAAGCTTTCTTT
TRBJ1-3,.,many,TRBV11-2,CASSPRAGVRGNTIYF,TGTGCCAGCAGCCCCCGGGCGGGAGTCAGAGGAAACACCATATATTTT
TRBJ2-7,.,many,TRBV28,CASTLGGPYEQYF,TGTGCCAGCACCCTTGGGGGCCCCTACGAGCAGTACTTC
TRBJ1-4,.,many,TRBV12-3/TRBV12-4,CASSFFQGGEKLFF,TGTGCCAGCAGTTTCTTTCAGGGCGGGGAAAAACTGTTTTTT
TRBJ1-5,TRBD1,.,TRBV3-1,CASSQGQGGGQPQHF,TGTGCCAGCAGCCAAGGACAGGGCGGTGGTCAGCCCCAGCATTTT
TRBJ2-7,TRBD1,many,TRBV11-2,CASSLGQGTYEQYF,TGTGCCAGCAGCTTGGGACAGGGGACCTACGAGCAGTACTTC
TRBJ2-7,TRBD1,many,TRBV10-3,CAISGTGGPYEQYF,TGTGCCATCAGTGGGACAGGGGGCCCCTACGAGCAGTACTTC
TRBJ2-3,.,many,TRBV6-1,CASSGNRASADTQYF,TGTGCCAGCAGTGGTAACAGGGCATCCGCAGATACGCAGTATTTT
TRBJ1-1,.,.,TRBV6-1,CASSVSTDMNTEAFF,TGTGCCAGCAGTGTTTCTACAGATATGAACACTGAAGCTTTCTTT
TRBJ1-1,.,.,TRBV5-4,CASSLDLGVMNTEAFF,TGTGCCAGCAGCTTGGATCTGGGAGTCATGAACACTGAAGCTTTCTTT
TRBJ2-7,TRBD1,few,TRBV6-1,CASSEATGGSYEQYF,TGTGCCAGCAGTGAAGCAACAGGGGGATCCTACGAGCAGTACTTC
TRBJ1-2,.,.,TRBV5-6,CASLEVKQSKGYGYTF,TGTGCCTCGCTGGAGGTCAAACAAAGTAAGGGGTATGGCTACACCTTC
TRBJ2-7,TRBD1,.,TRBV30,CAWSPGTGGYEQYF,TGTGCCTGGAGCCCCGGGACAGGAGGCTACGAGCAGTACTTC
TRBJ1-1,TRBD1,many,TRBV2,CASGDSTRTYEAFF,TGTGCCAGCGGGGACAGCACCCGAACATACGAAGCTTTCTTT
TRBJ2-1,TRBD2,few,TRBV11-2,CASSLTLAGSYNEQFF,TGTGCCAGCAGCTTAACCCTAGCGGGGTCCTACAATGAGCAGTTCTTC
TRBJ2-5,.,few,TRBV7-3,CASSLAGHETQYF,TGTGCCAGCAGCTTAGCGGGCCACGAGACCCAGTACTTC
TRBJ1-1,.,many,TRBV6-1,CASSNRVGTEAFF,TGTGCCAGCTCTAATCGGGTGGGAACTGAAGCTTTCTTT
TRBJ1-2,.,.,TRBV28,CAADPLHDGSNYGYTF,TGTGCCGCCGACCCTCTTCACGACGGATCTAACTATGGCTACACCTTC
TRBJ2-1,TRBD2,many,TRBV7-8,CASSLWEFSGGTNEQFF,TGTGCCAGCAGCTTATGGGAGTTCAGCGGGGGGACCAATGAGCAGTTCTTC
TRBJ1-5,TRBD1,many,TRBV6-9,CATRQGFDQPQHF,TGTGCCACCAGACAGGGATTCGACCAGCCCCAGCATTTT
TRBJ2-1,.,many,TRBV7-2,CASSFLGQRDNEQFF,TGTGCCAGCAGCTTTTTGGGCCAGAGAGACAATGAGCAGTTCTTC
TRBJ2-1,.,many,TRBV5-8,CASSLVVGMSSYNEQFF,TGTGCCAGCAGCTTGGTGGTGGGGATGAGCTCCTACAATGAGCAGTTCTTC
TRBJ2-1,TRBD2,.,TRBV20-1,CSARDLLRLAGDSYNEQFF,TGCAGTGCTAGAGATCTCCTAAGACTAGCGGGGGACTCCTACAATGAGCAGTTCTTC
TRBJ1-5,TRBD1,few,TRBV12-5,CASGTGTGPSINQPQHF,TGTGCTAGTGGTACCGGGACAGGACCATCTATCAATCAGCCCCAGCATTTT
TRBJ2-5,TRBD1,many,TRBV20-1,CSARTGVRETQYF,TGCAGTGCTAGGACAGGGGTTAGGGAGACCCAGTACTTC